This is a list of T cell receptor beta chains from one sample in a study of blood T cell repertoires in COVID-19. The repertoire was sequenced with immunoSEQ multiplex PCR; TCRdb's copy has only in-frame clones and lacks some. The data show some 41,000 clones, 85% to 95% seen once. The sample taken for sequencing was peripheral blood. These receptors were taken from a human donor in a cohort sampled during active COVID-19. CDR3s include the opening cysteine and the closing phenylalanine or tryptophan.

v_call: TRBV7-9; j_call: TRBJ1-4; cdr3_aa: CASSLTDRDYGKLFF
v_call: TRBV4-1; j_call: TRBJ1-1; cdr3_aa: CASSQPGGVNTEAFF
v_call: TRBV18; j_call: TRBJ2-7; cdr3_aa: CASSSDRRSYEQYF
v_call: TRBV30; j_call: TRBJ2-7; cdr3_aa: CAWNIPQGFFYEQYF
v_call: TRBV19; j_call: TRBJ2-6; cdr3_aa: CASISGLGANVLTF
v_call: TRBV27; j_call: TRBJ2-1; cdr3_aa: CASTPGSSYNEQFF
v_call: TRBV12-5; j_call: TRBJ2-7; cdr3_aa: CASGFSTTAQSYEQYF
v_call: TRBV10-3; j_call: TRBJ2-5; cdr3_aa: CAISGQGETQYF
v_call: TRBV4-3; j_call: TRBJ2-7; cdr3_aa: CASSQDMLAGDSKWEQYF
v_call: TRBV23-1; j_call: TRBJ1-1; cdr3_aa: CASSQSNTGNTEAFF
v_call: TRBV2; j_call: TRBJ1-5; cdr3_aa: CASSGGQGNQPQHF
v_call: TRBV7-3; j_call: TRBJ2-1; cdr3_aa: CASSLGTSGEYSYNEQFF
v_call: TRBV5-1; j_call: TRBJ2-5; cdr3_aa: CASSLETGEETQYF
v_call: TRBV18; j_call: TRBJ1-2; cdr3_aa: CASSPDRGMRGYTF
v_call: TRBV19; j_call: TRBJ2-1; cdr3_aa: CASSISSGYNEQFF
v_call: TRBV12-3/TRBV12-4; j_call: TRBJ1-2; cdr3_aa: CASSLKGAGGYTF
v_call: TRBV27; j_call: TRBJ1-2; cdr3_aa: CASSLVASTALHGYTF
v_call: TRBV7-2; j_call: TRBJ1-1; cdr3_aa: CASSLGLLASGTEAFF
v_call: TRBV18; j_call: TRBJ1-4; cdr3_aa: CASSPTASSTNEKLFF
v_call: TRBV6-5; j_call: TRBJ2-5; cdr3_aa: CASSWQGDQGFTQYF
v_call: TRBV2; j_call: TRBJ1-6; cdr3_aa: CASRTGGNSPLHF
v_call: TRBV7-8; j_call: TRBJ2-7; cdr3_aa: CASSLDKLYEQYF
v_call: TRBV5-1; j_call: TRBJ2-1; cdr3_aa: CASSFAGSGVNEQFF
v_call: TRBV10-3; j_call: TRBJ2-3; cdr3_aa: CAITERGSTDTQYF
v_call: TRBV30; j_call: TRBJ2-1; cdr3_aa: CAWTKAGRYNEQFF
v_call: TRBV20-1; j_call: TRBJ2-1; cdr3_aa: CSASWQGNEQFF
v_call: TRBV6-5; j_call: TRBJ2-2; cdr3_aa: CASSYGHLTGELFF
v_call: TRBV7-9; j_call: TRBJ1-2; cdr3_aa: CASSLGSTGFNGYTF
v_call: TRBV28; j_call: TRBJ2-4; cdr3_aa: CASRVDSRDIQYF
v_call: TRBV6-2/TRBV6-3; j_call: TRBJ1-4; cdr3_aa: CASSYGTLEKLFF
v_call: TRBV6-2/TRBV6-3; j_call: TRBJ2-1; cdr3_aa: CASSPGTSGPYSYNEQFF
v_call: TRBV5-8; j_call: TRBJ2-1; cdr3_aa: CASSQQLLSYNEQFF
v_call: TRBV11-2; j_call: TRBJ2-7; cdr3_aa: CASSGGTARRRAREQYF
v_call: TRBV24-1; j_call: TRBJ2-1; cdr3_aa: CATSEPYYNEQFF
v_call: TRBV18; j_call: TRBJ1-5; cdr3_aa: CASSPRVVDSGNQPQHF
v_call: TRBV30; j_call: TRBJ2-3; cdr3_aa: CAWDYTSTDTQYF
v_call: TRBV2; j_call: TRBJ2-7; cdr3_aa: CASRVLGTSSYEQYF
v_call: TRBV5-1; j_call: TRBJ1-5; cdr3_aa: CASSLGDISQPQHF
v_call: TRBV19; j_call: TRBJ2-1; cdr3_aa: CASSAGTAYNEQFF
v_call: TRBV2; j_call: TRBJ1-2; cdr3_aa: CASSPGTTLSGYGYTF
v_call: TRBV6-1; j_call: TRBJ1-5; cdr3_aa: CASSEGQGRIQPQHF
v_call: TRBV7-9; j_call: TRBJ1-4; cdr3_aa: CASSLAWPFNEKLFF